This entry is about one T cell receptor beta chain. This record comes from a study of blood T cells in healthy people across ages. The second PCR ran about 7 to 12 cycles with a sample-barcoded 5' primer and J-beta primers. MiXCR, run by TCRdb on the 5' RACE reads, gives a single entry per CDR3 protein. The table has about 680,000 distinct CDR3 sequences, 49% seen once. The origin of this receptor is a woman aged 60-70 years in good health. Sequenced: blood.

The CDR3 reads CASSYYNGRTGELFF. The CDR3 DNA sequence: TGTGCCAGCAGTTACTATAACGGGAGAACCGGGGAGCTGTTTTTT. The chain combines TRBV6-2 or TRBV6-3 with TRBJ2-2, with D perhaps matching TRBD2 (6 bases). CDR1 and CDR2 (germline): MNHEY, SVGEGT. Trimming pared 1 base from V and 5 bases from J, leaving 11 bases between. The CDR3 spans 15 residues.